Sequencing of this T cell receptor (beta chain) was carried out in a study of shared clonotypes between healthy human individuals. About the research overall: Each donor's CD8 memory used one plate, CD8 naive two, each CD4 subset three. Study-level results: At large depth, rarefaction still showed sorted-subset sequencing to be incomplete. An expected dependence of interdonor clonotype sharing on sequencing depth was noted.

This clone came up once. The antigen is unknown. It was CD45RO-negative cells, positively selected for CCR7, that made up naive CD8 cells, with terminally differentiated effector memory CD45RA+ cells excluded. V trimming: 6 bases; J trimming: 3 bases; junction bases outside the gene matches: 11. CDR1 is LNHNV and CDR2 is YYDKDF in the germline V gene (reference sequence). This CDR3 spans 15 amino acids. TCRdb keeps only in-frame clones here, not all; method: immunoSEQ multiplex PCR. Seen here are around 2,000,000 clones, 85% to 95% observed once, and the top ten hold roughly 1.8%. The source material was naive CD8+ T cells from PBMCs. V and J are TRBV15 and TRBJ2-7; 7 bases line up with TRBD2. The source of this sequence is a man aged 18 to 29 in good health. Some clones in this sample may be carry-over from other donors' samples. The DNA of the CDR3 is TGTGCCACCAGGTTAGGGGAGGGAGGTTTCTACGAGCAGTACTTC. It translates to CATRLGEGGFYEQYF. Based on the CDR3 plus reference TRBV15 and TRBJ2-7, the full variable domain is DAMVIQNPRYQVTQFGKPVTLSCSQTLNHNVMYWYQQKSSQAPKLLFHYYDKDFNNEADTPDNFQSRRPNTSFCFLDIRSPGLGDTAMYLCATRLGEGGFYEQYFGPGTRLTVT.